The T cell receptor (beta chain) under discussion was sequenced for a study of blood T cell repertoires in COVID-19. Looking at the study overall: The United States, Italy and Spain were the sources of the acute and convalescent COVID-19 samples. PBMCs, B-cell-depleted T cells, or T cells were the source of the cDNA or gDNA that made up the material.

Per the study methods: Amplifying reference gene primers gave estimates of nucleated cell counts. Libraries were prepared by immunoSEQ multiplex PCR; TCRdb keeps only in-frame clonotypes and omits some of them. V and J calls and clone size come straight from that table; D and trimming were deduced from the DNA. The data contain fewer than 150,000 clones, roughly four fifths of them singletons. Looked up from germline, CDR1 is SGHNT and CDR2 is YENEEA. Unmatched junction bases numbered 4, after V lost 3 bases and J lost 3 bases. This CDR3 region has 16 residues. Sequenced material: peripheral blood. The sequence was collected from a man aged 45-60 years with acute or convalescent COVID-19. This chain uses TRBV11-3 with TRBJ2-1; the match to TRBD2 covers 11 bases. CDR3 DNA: TGTGCCAGCAGCTTCGGGCTAGCGGGAGGCTACAATGAGCAGTTCTTC. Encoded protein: CASSFGLAGGYNEQFF.